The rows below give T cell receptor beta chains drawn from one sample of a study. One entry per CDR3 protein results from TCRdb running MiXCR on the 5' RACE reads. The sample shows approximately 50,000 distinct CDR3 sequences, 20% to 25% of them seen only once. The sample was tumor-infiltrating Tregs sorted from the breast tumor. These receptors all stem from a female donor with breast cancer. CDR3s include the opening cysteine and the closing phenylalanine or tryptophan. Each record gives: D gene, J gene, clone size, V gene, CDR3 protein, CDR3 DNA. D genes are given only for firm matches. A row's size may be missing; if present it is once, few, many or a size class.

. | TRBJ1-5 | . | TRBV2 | CASIEGEGHVPFGNQPRHF | TGTGCCAGCATTGAGGGAGAGGGGCACGTGCCATTCGGCAATCAGCCCCGGCATTTT
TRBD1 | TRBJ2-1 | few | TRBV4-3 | CASSYLLEGARGGEQFF | TGCGCCAGCAGCTACTTACTAGAGGGGGCCAGGGGTGGTGAGCAGTTCTTC
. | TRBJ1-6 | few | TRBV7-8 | CASSPIRGGNSPLHF | TGTGCCAGCAGCCCAATCAGGGGTGGAAATTCACCCCTCCACTTT
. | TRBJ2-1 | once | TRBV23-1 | CASSQVPRNSYNEQFF | TGCGCCAGCAGTCAAGTACCGAGGAACTCCTACAATGAGCAGTTCTTC
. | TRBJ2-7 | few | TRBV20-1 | CSATDYEQYF | TGCAGTGCTACGGACTACGAGCAGTACTTC
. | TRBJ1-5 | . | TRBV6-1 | CASSRRDTGRNQPQHF | TGTGCCAGCAGTCGAAGGGACACAGGGCGCAATCAGCCCCAGCATTTT
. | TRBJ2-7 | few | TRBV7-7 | CASTWQGFSYEQYF | TGTGCCAGCACCTGGCAAGGGTTCTCCTACGAGCAGTACTTC
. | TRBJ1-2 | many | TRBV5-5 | CASSFDIRNGYTF | TGTGCCAGCAGCTTTGACATTCGGAATGGCTACACCTTC
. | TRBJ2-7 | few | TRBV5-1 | CASSWTRATSSYEQYF | TGCGCCAGCAGCTGGACCAGGGCAACGAGCTCCTACGAGCAGTACTTC
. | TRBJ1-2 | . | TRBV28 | CASSDPGGYGYTF | TGTGCCAGCAGTGACCCCGGGGGCTATGGCTACACCTTC
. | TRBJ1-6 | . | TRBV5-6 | CASSFQGTVPLHF | TGTGCCAGCAGCTTCCAGGGGACCGTCCCCCTCCACTTT
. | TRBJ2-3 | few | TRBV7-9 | CASSHLGRDTQYF | TGTGCCAGCAGCCACCTGGGACGAGATACGCAGTATTTT
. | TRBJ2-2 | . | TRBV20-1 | CSAREGADGELFF | TGCAGTGCTAGAGAGGGGGCGGACGGGGAGCTGTTTTTT
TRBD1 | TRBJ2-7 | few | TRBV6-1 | CASRDRRYEQYF | TGTGCCAGCAGGGACAGGAGATACGAGCAGTACTTC
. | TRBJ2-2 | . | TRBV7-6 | CASSFGSRTGELFF | TGTGCCAGCAGCTTCGGGAGTAGGACCGGGGAGCTGTTTTTT
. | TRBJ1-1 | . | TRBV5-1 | CASSLAEGAGTEAFF | TGCGCCAGCAGCTTGGCCGAAGGGGCTGGCACTGAAGCTTTCTTT
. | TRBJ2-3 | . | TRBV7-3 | CASSPGAQNF | TGTGCCAGCAGCCCAGGGGCGCAGAATTTT
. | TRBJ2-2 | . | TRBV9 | CASSVQDTGELFF | TGTGCCAGCAGCGTCCAGGACACCGGGGAGCTGTTTTTT
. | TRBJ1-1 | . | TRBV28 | CASSSIDTEAFF | TGTGCCAGCAGTTCCATAGACACTGAAGCTTTCTTT
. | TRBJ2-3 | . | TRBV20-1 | CSGAGGSTDTQYF | TGCAGTGGGGCCGGTGGAAGCACAGATACGCAGTATTTT
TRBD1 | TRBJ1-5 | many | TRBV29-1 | CSVVTGASNQPQHF | TGCAGCGTTGTTACAGGGGCGAGCAATCAGCCCCAGCATTTT
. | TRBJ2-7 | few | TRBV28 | CASSLLYGAGNYEQYF | TGTGCCAGCAGTTTATTGTACGGGGCAGGGAATTACGAGCAGTACTTC
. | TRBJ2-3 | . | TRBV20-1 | CSARWTEHTQYF | TGCAGTGCTAGATGGACGGAGCATACGCAGTATTTT
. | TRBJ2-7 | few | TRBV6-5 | CASRQVNLYEQYF | TGTGCCAGTCGACAGGTTAACCTCTACGAGCAGTACTTC
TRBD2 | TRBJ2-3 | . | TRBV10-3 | CAIRGTSFSTDTRYF | TGTGCCATCAGGGGGACTAGCTTTAGCACAGATACGCGGTATTTT
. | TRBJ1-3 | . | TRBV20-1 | CSASFLGSSGNTIYF | TGCAGTGCTAGCTTCTTAGGGAGCTCTGGAAACACCATATATTTT
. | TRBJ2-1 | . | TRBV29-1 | CSVEDPPTAGDNEQFF | TGCAGCGTTGAAGATCCTCCCACGGCAGGGGACAATGAGCAGTTCTTC
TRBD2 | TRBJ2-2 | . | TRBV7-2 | CASSVTSGGAGELFF | TGTGCCAGCAGCGTGACTAGCGGGGGGGCCGGGGAGCTGTTTTTT
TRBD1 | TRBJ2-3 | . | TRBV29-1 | CSVVQGMGDTQYF | TGCAGCGTTGTACAGGGGATGGGAGATACGCAGTATTTT
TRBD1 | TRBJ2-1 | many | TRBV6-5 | CASRNRGRSVGEQFF | TGTGCCAGCAGGAACAGGGGGCGCAGCGTTGGTGAGCAGTTCTTC
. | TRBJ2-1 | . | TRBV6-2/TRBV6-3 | CASSPTNNEQFF | TGTGCCAGCAGTCCGACAAACAATGAGCAGTTCTTC
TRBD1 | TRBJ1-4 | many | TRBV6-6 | CASSSGGLEKLFF | TGTGCCAGCAGTTCAGGGGGACTCGAAAAACTGTTTTTT
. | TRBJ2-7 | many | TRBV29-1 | CSVTGRDGREQYF | TGCAGCGTTACGGGGAGAGATGGTCGGGAGCAGTACTTC
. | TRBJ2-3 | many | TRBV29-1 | CSVVHVGPDTQYF | TGCAGCGTTGTCCACGTCGGGCCAGATACGCAGTATTTT
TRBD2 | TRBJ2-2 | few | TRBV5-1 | CASSLPPLAGGGELFF | TGCGCCAGCAGCTTACCCCCACTAGCGGGAGGGGGGGAGCTGTTTTTT
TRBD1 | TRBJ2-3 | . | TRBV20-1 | CSVSGQGASDTQYF | TGCAGTGTTTCGGGACAGGGGGCATCAGATACGCAGTATTTT
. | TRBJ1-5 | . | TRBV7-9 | CASSLVGGVGQPQHF | TGTGCCAGCAGCTTGGTTGGGGGGGTCGGTCAGCCCCAGCATTTT
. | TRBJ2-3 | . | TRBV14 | CASIQSTGTRTQYF | TGTGCCAGCATCCAATCGACCGGGACAAGAACGCAGTATTTT
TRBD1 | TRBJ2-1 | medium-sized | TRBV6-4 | CASSAEDRGVSNEQFF | TGTGCCAGCAGTGCCGAGGACAGGGGCGTTAGCAATGAGCAGTTCTTC
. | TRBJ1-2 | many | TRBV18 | CASSPRPADGYTF | TGTGCCAGCTCACCACGGCCAGCCGATGGCTACACCTTC
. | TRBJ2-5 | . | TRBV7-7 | CASSFSSRGETQYF | TGTGCTAGCAGCTTCAGTAGTAGAGGAGAGACCCAGTACTTC
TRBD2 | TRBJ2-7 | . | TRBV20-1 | CSGSSGSISYEQYF | TGCAGTGGATCTAGCGGGAGCATCTCCTACGAGCAGTACTTC
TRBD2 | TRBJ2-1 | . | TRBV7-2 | CASSPQALAGGNEQLF | TGTGCCAGCAGCCCACAAGCGCTAGCGGGAGGTAATGAGCAGCTCTTC
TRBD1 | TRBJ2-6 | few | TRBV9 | CASSPRQGGLSGANVLTF | TGTGCCAGCAGCCCCCGACAGGGCGGCCTCTCTGGGGCCAACGTCCTGACTTTC
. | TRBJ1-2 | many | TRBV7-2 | CASSLLDGYTF | TGTGCCAGCAGCTTATTGGATGGCTACACCTTC
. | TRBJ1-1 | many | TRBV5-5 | CASSFRSLNTEAFF | TGTGCCAGCAGCTTTAGATCTCTGAACACTGAAGCTTTCTTT
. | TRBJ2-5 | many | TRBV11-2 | CASSLWETQYF | TGTGCCAGCAGCTTGTGGGAGACCCAGTACTTC
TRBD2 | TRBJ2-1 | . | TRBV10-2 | CASRPGIAGDYEQFF | TGCGCCAGCAGGCCTGGAATAGCGGGAGACTATGAGCAGTTCTTC
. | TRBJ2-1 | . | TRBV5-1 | CASSLPGDNEQFF | TGCGCCAGCAGCTTGCCCGGAGACAATGAGCAGTTCTTC
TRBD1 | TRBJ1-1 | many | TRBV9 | CASSPLTGRTEAFF | TGTGCCAGCAGCCCCCTGACAGGGCGGACTGAAGCTTTCTTT
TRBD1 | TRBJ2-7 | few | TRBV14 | CASSRTGGTSEQYF | TGTGCCAGCAGCCGAACAGGGGGAACTTCCGAGCAGTACTTC
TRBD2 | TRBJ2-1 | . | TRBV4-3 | CASSQEWASGRNSYNEQFF | TGCGCCAGCAGCCAAGAATGGGCTAGCGGGAGGAACTCCTACAATGAGCAGTTCTTC
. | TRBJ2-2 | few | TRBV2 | CASRGIGELFF | TGTGCCAGCAGGGGAATCGGGGAGCTGTTTTTT
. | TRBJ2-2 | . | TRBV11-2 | CASSLDVRAGELFF | TGTGCCAGCAGCTTAGACGTACGGGCCGGGGAGCTGTTTTTT
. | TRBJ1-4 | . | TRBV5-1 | CASSIWTSSGATNEKLFF | TGCGCCAGCAGCATCTGGACATCTTCTGGGGCAACTAATGAAAAACTGTTTTTT
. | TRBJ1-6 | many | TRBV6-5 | CASSYSRAHNSPLHF | TGTGCCAGCAGTTACTCGAGGGCTCATAATTCACCCCTCCACTTT
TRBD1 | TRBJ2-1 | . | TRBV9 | CASSVAGTGRFDEQFF | TGTGCCAGCAGCGTCGCCGGGACAGGGAGGTTCGATGAGCAGTTCTTC
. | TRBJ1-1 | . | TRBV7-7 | CASSPFGADEAFF | TGTGCCAGCAGCCCTTTCGGGGCGGATGAAGCTTTCTTT
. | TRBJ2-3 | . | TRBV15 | CATSRGPGHTDTQYF | TGTGCCACCAGCAGAGGACCGGGCCACACAGATACGCAGTATTTT
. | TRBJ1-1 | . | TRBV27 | CASSSGRSRTGTEAFF | TGTGCCAGCAGTTCGGGGAGATCCCGTACAGGTACTGAAGCCTTCTTT